This TCR beta chain stems from a study of glioma-infiltrating T cells. Study-wide context: Low-grade gliomas were grade II; glioblastomas were grade IV at initial diagnosis. Glioma patients had dexamethasone for six or fewer days before surgery.

There are 15 residues in the CDR3. The germline V gene has CDR1 DFQATT and CDR2 SNEGSKA (reference sequence). V shed 5 bases, J shed 4 bases, and the junction held 8 bases outside the gene matches. TCR alpha and beta CDR3 regions were amplified from RNA using iRepertoire nested multiplex PCR. TCRdb reanalysed the multiplex PCR reads using MiXCR and keeps one entry per CDR3 protein. This sample has approximately 400,000 distinct CDR3 sequences, with roughly two fifths found just once. This clonotype has at least ten counts. The sample was glioma tissue, nonneoplastic brain tissue, or PBMCs (not recorded which). This TCR came from a human donor with low-grade glioma or glioblastoma, undergoing nonglioma brain surgery, or in good health (not recorded which). The gene calls are TRBV20-1 and TRBJ2-1; 10 nucleotides line up with TRBD2. The chain's CDR3 is CSAHPLAGNYNEQFF. CDR3 DNA sequence: TGCAGTGCTCATCCACTAGCGGGAAATTACAATGAGCAGTTCTTC.